This T cell receptor beta chain was retrieved from a study of shared T cell receptors in the human thymus. Sequencing used immunoSEQ multiplex PCR; TCRdb keeps in-frame clones, though not all of them. The sample has approximately 660,000 clones, 85% to 90% seen once. A further study also used this sample, focusing on human thymus T cells.

Input material: thymocytes. The clonotype was recovered from a boy in the first two years of life with a congenital heart defect.

The CDR3 loop is CASSLGGGLTFSGNTIYF. The DNA for the CDR3 is TGTGCCAGCAGCCTCGGGGGGGGGCTAACCTTCTCTGGAAACACCATATATTTT. The chain employs TRBV7-2 and TRBJ1-3; D perhaps matches TRBD1 (6 bases). Trimming left V 5 bases short and J 0 bases short, with 20 bases between. From germline, CDR1 is SGHTA and CDR2 FQGNSA. This CDR3 has 18 amino acids.